This T cell receptor (beta chain) is drawn from a study of cytomegalovirus exposure and HLA in healthy donors. Findings and limits, study-wide: The TCR clusters that emerged in the first cohort tended, a later analysis found, to co-occur in the 120 or so validation repertoires. Most TCR sequences were rare, but some public TCRs occurred in many donors. Specificity of a few CMV-associated chains for CMV antigens was verified in vitro. Cytomegalovirus association was assigned to 170 or so TCR beta chains.

In germline, CDR1 is LNHDA, CDR2 SQIVND (reference sequence). This CDR3 is built from 13 residues. V dropped 6 bases and J dropped 7; count of bases not matched to a gene: 5. TCRdb's table, derived via immunoSEQ multiplex PCR, lists solely in-frame clones and lacks some. Of around 150,000 clones in the sample, around 82% were seen once. With regard to this clone: Its matching antigen is unknown.

This sequence joins TRBV19 and TRBJ1-1; 10 bases map to TRBD1. Input material: PBMCs. This TCR was sampled from a man aged 25-45 years in good health and CMV-seropositive. The CDR3 reads CASRGTGVDEAFF. CDR3 nucleotide sequence: TGTGCCAGTAGAGGGACAGGGGTTGATGAAGCTTTCTTT.